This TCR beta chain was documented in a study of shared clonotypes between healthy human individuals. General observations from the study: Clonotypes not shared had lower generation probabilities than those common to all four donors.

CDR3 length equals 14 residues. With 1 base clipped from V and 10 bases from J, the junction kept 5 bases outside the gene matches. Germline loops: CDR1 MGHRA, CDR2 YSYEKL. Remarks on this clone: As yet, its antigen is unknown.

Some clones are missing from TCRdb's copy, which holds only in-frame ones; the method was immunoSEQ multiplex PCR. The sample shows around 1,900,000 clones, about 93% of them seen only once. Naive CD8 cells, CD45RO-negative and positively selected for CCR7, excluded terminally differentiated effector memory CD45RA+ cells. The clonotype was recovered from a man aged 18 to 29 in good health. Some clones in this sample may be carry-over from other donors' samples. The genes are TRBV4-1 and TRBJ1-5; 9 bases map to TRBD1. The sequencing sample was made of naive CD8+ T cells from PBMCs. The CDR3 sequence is CASSQGTGVKPQHF. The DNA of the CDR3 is TGCGCCAGCAGCCAAGGGACAGGGGTAAAACCCCAGCATTTT.